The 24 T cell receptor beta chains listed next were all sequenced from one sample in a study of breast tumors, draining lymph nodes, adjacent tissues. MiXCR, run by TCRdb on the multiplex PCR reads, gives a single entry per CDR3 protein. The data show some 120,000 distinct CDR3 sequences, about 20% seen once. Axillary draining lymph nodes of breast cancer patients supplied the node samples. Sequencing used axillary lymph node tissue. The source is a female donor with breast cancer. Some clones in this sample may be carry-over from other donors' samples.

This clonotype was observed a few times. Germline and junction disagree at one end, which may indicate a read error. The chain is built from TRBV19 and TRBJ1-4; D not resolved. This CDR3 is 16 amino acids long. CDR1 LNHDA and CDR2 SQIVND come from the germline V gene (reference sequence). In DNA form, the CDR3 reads TGTGCCAGTAGTCCGGCTTTCGGGGTAAAGGAAGAAAAACTGGTTTTT. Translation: CASSPAFGVKEEKLVF. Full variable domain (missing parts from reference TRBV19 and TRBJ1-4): DGGITQSPKYLFRKEGQNVTLSCEQNLNHDAMYWYRQDPGQGLRLIYYSQIVNDFQKGDIAEGYSVSREKKESFPLTVTSAQKNPTAFYLCASSPAFGVKEEKLVFGSGTQLSVL.

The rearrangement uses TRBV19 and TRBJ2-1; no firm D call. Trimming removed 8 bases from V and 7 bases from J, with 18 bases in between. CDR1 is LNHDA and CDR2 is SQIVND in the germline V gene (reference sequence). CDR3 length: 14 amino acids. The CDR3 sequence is CASQAVGGENEQFF. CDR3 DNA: TGTGCCAGTCAGGCCGTGGGTGGAGAGAATGAGCAGTTCTTC.

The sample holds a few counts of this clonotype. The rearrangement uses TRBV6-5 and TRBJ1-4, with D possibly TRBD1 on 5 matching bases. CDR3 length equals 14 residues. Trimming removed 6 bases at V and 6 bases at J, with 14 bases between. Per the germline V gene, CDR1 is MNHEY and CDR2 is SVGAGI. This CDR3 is CASRRGIGDEKLFF. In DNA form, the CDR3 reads TGTGCCAGCAGGAGGGGTATTGGCGATGAAAAACTGTTTTTT.

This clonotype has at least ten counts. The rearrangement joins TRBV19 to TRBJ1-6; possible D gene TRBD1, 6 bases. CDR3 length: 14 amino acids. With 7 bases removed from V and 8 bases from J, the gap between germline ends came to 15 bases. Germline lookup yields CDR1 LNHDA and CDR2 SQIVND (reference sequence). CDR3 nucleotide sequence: TGTGCCAGTAAACCGGGGGGGCTCCATTCACCCCTCCACTTT. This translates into CASKPGGLHSPLHF.

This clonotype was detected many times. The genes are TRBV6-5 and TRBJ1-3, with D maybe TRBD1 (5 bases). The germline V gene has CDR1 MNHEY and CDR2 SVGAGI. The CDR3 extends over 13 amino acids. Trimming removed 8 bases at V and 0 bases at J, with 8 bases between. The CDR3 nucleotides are TGTGCCAGCTACAGGCCCTCTGGAAACACCATATATTTT. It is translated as CASYRPSGNTIYF.

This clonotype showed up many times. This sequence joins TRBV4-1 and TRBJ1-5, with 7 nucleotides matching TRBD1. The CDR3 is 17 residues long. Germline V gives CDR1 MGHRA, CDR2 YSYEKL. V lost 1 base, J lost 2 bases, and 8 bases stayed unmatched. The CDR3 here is CASSQGWSGQGNQPQHF. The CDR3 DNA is TGCGCCAGCAGCCAAGGTTGGTCCGGACAGGGCAATCAGCCCCAGCATTTT.

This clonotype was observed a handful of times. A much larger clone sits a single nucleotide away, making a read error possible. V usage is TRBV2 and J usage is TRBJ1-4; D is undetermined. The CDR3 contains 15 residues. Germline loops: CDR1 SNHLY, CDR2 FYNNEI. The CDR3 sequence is CTSSDPARVNEKLFF. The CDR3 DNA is TGTACCAGCAGTGATCCTGCGAGAGTAAATGAAAAACTGTTTTTT.

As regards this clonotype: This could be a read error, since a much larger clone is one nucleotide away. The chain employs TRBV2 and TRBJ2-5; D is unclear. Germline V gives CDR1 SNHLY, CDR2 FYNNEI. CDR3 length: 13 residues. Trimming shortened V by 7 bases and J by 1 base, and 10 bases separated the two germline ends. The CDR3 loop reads CASMRNLQETQYF. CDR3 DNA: TGTGCCAGCATGAGGAATCTCCAAGAGACCCAGTACTTC.

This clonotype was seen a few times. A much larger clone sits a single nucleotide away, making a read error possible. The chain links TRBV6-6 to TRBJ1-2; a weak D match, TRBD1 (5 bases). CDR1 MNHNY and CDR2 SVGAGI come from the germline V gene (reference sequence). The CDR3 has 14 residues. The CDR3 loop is CVSSHDGGGYGYTF. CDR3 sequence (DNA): TGTGTCAGCAGCCACGACGGGGGGGGTTATGGCTACACCTTC.

As DNA, the CDR3 is TGTGCCAGTAGTCGGGGAAGGGCCAGCTCTGGGGCCAACGTCCTGACTTTC. This translates into CASSRGRASSGANVLTF. V and J are TRBV19 and TRBJ2-6; TRBD2 is a possible D gene (5 bases). This CDR3 region has 17 residues. The V end was cut by 5 bases, the J end by 0 bases, with 14 bases between. CDR1 and CDR2 (germline): LNHDA, SQIVND (reference sequence).

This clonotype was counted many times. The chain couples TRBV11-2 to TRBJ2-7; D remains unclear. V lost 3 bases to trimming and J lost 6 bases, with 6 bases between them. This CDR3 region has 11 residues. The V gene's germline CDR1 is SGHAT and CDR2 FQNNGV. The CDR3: CASSFGSEQYF. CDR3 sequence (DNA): TGTGCCAGCAGCTTTGGGTCCGAGCAGTACTTC.

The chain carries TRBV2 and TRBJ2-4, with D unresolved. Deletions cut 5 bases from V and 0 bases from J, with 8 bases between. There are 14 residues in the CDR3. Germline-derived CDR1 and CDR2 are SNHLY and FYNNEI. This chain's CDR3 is CASSFQLAKNIQYF. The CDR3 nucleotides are TGTGCCAGCAGTTTCCAACTAGCCAAAAACATTCAGTACTTC.

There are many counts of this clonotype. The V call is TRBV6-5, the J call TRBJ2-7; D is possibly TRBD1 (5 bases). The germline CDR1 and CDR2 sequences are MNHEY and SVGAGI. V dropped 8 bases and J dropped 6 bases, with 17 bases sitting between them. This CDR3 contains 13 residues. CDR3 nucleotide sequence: TGTGCCAGCGCAACCGGTGGAAGGGGCGAGCAGTACTTC. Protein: CASATGGRGEQYF.

CDR3 loop: CASSVGLAGAFSTDTQYF. The CDR3 region has the DNA TGTGCCAGTAGTGTCGGACTAGCGGGAGCTTTTAGCACAGATACGCAGTATTTT. V gene TRBV19 combines with J gene TRBJ2-3; 13 bases fit TRBD2. The CDR3 loop spans 18 amino acids. V shed 5 bases, J shed 0 bases, and the junction held 8 bases outside the gene matches. Germline lookup yields CDR1 LNHDA and CDR2 SQIVND (reference sequence).

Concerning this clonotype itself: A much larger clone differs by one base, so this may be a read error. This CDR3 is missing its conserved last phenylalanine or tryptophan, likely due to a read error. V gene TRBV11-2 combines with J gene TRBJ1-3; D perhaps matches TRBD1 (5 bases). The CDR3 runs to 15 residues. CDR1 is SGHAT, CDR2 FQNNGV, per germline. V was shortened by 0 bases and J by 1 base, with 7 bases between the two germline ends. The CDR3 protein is CASSLEDSSGNTIYS. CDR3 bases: TGTGCCAGCAGCTTAGAAGACAGTTCTGGAAACACCATATATTCT.

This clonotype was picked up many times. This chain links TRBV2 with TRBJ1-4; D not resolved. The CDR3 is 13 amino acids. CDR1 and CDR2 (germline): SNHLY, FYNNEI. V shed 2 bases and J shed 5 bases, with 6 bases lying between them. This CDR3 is CASSEQRNEKLFF. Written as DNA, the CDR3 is TGTGCCAGCAGTGAACAGCGGAATGAAAAACTGTTTTTT.

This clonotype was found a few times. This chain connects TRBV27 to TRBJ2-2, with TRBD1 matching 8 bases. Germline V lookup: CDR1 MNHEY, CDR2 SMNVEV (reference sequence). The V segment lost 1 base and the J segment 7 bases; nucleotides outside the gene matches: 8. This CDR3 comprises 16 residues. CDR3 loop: CASSLLAGGAIGELFF. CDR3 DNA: TGTGCCAGCAGTTTATTGGCAGGGGGCGCTATCGGGGAGCTGTTTTTT.

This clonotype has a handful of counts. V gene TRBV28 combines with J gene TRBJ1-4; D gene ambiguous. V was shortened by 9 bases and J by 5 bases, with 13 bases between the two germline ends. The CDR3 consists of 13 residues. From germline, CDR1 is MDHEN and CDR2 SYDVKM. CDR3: CASRVDENEKLFF. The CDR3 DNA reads TGTGCCAGTAGGGTCGACGAAAATGAAAAACTGTTTTTT.

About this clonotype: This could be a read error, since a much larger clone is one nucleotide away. For the CDR3, the DNA is TGTGCCAGCAGTACCCGGACAGGCTTAGGGCAGCCCCAGCATTTT. Encoded protein: CASSTRTGLGQPQHF. The rearrangement joins TRBV28 to TRBJ1-5; TRBD1 matches 7 bases. The trim removed 5 bases at V and 7 bases at J, leaving 11 bases unmatched. The CDR3 spans 15 residues. CDR1 and CDR2 from the germline V gene are MDHEN and SYDVKM.

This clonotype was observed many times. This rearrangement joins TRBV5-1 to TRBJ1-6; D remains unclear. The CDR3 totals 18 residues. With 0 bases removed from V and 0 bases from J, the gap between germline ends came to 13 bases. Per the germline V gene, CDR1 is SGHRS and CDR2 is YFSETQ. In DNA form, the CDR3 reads TGCGCCAGCAGCTTGGCTTGGGGTATCAGCTCCTATAATTCACCCCTCCACTTT. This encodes CASSLAWGISSYNSPLHF.

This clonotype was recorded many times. CDR3 sequence: CASSIGSGSVTDTQYF. Written as DNA, the CDR3 is TGTGCCAGCAGCATCGGGAGTGGGTCCGTGACAGATACGCAGTATTTT. The chain joins TRBV11-2 to TRBJ2-3, with D perhaps matching TRBD2 (6 bases). Trimming shortened V by 5 bases and J by 3 bases, and 18 bases separated the two germline ends. From germline, CDR1 is SGHAT and CDR2 FQNNGV. CDR3 size: 16 residues.

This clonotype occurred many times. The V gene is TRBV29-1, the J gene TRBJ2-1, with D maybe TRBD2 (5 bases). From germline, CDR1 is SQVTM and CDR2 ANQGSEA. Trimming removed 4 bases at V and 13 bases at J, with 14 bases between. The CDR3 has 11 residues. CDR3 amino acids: CSVVAGKAQFF. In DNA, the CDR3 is TGCAGCGTTGTTGCGGGTAAAGCCCAGTTCTTC.

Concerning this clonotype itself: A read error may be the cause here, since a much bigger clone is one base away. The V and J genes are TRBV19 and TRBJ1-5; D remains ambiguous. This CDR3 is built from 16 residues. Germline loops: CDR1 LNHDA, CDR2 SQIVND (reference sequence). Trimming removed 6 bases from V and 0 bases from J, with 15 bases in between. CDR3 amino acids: CASRTTVVYSNQPQHF. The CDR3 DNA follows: TGTGCCAGTAGGACCACTGTAGTATATAGCAATCAGCCCCAGCATTTT.

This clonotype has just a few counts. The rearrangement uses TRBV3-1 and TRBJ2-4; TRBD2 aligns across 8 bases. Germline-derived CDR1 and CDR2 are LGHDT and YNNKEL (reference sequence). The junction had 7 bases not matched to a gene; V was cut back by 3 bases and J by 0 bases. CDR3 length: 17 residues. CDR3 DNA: TGTGCCAGCAGCCACGTAAGCGGGAGAGGAGCCAAAAACATTCAGTACTTC. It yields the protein CASSHVSGRGAKNIQYF.